These T cell receptor beta chains were read from a single sample in a study of early T cells in non-severe SARS-CoV-2 infection. MiXCR, applied by TCRdb to the 5' RACE reads, yields one record per CDR3 protein. This table has roughly 88,000 distinct CDR3 sequences, 14% appearing once. Sequencing was performed on whole blood. These receptors originate from an adult who was a healthcare worker with PCR-confirmed SARS-CoV-2 infection or an uninfected control (not recorded which). The CDR3 runs from the conserved cysteine through the conserved F or W. The order of the fields is clone size, J gene, D gene, V gene, CDR3 protein, CDR3 DNA. The D gene is left open where the match is weak. Expanded clones get a size class; other rows say once, few or many, or leave the size out.

many,TRBJ2-5,NA,TRBV7-9,CASSIIGGGQETQYF,TGTGCCAGCAGCATAATCGGGGGCGGACAAGAGACCCAGTACTTC
NA,TRBJ2-1,NA,TRBV30,CAWSPWDNEQFF,TGTGCCTGGAGTCCCTGGGACAATGAGCAGTTCTTC
few,TRBJ1-1,NA,TRBV27,CASSYLGGTEAFF,TGTGCCAGCAGTTACCTTGGAGGCACTGAAGCTTTCTTT
few,TRBJ2-1,NA,TRBV30,CAWRAGYNEQFF,TGTGCCTGGAGGGCGGGCTACAATGAGCAGTTCTTC
few,TRBJ2-7,NA,TRBV9,CASSVEGRAYEQYF,TGTGCCAGCAGCGTAGAAGGCAGGGCGTACGAGCAGTACTTC
few,TRBJ2-5,NA,TRBV6-2/TRBV6-3,CASSPGAIHRETQYF,TGTGCCAGCAGCCCTGGGGCCATCCACAGAGAGACCCAGTACTTC
NA,TRBJ2-2,NA,TRBV5-1,CASRDKTNTGELFF,TGCGCCAGCAGGGACAAGACAAACACCGGGGAGCTGTTTTTT
NA,TRBJ1-1,NA,TRBV6-6,CASSQDSNTEAFF,TGTGCCAGCAGCCAGGACAGCAACACTGAAGCTTTCTTT
NA,TRBJ1-3,NA,TRBV12-3/TRBV12-4,CASSSPTEVSGNTIYF,TGTGCCAGCAGTTCCCCCACGGAGGTTTCTGGAAACACCATATATTTT
few,TRBJ2-3,TRBD1,TRBV29-1,CSVDPDRAGPHTDTQYF,TGCAGCGTTGACCCGGACAGGGCCGGACCCCACACAGATACGCAGTATTTT
few,TRBJ1-4,TRBD1,TRBV20-1,CSARQGGGREKLFF,TGCAGTGCTAGACAGGGGGGTGGACGGGAAAAACTGTTTTTT
many,TRBJ1-2,TRBD1,TRBV4-3,CASSQGQGAGYGYTF,TGCGCCAGCAGCCAAGGACAGGGGGCCGGTTATGGCTACACCTTC
NA,TRBJ2-3,NA,TRBV6-4,CASSDGRDTDTQYF,TGTGCCAGCAGTGATGGCAGGGATACAGATACGCAGTATTTT